This T cell receptor beta chain was obtained from a study of blood T cell repertoires in COVID-19. Whole-study context: There were acute and convalescent COVID-19 samples, and they came from the United States, Italy and Spain. The cDNA or gDNA used as material had been derived from T cells, B-cell-depleted T cells, or PBMCs.

The data were produced by immunoSEQ multiplex PCR, yet TCRdb's version contains in-frame clones alone and is incomplete. Counted here are fewer than 700,000 clones, approximately 91% occurring once; the ten biggest clones make up 7.8%. V dropped 0 bases and J dropped 6; count of bases not matched to a gene: 5. This CDR3 comprises 16 residues. CDR1 is KGHDR, CDR2 SFDVKD, per germline. The Seattle patients, enrolled during active infection, were followed longitudinally. This receptor was obtained from a woman aged 50 to 60 with COVID-19, enrolled during active disease. Sequences were obtained from peripheral blood. The V call is TRBV24-1, the J call TRBJ2-3, with 10 bases matching TRBD1. CDR3 sequence reads: CATSDLRQGAWDTQYF. CDR3 DNA sequence: TGTGCCACCAGTGATTTGAGACAGGGGGCATGGGATACGCAGTATTTT.